This note documents a single TCR beta chain sequence. The data belong to a study of blood T cell repertoires in COVID-19. Background on the study: Specimens from acute and convalescent COVID-19 originated in the United States, Italy and Spain. The analysed material was cDNA or gDNA that came from T cells, B-cell-depleted T cells, or PBMCs.

The Seattle patients joined while their infection was active and were tracked longitudinally afterward. In the study's own analysis: Nucleated cell number was recorded as an estimate derived from reference gene primer amplification. Assay used: immunoSEQ multiplex PCR; TCRdb lists only in-frame clones, some missing. V, J and clone size were drawn from that table, and D and trimming were deduced from the DNA. This table has roughly 16,000 clones, 85% to 90% appearing once. This CDR3 is 14 amino acids long. J lost 2 bases, V lost 7 bases, and 7 bases had no gene match. Germline V gene lookup returns CDR1 LNHDA and CDR2 SQIVND (reference sequence).

Sequences were obtained from peripheral blood. This sequence originates from a woman aged 80 or over with COVID-19, enrolled during active disease. V gene TRBV19 combines with J gene TRBJ2-7; 8 bases map to TRBD2. The CDR3 bases are TGTGCCAGTACCCCGACTAGCGATACCTACGAGCAGTACTTC. It translates to CASTPTSDTYEQYF.